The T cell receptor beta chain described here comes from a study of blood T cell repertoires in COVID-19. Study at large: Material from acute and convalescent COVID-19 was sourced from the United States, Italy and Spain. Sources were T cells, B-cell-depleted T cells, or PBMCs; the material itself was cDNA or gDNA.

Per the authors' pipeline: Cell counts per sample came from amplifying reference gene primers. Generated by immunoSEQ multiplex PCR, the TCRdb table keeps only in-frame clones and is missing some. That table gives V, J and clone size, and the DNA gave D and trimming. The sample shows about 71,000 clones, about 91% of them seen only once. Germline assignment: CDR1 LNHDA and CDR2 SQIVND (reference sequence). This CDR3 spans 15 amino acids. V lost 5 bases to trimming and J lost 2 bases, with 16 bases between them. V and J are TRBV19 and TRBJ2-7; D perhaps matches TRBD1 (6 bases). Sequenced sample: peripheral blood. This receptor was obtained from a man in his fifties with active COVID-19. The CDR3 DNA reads TGTGCCAGTAGTCCCGACGCAGGGGCGGCCTACGAGCAGTACTTC. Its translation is CASSPDAGAAYEQYF. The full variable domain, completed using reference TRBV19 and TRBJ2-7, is DGGITQSPKYLFRKEGQNVTLSCEQNLNHDAMYWYRQDPGQGLRLIYYSQIVNDFQKGDIAEGYSVSREKKESFPLTVTSAQKNPTAFYLCASSPDAGAAYEQYFGPGTRLTVT.